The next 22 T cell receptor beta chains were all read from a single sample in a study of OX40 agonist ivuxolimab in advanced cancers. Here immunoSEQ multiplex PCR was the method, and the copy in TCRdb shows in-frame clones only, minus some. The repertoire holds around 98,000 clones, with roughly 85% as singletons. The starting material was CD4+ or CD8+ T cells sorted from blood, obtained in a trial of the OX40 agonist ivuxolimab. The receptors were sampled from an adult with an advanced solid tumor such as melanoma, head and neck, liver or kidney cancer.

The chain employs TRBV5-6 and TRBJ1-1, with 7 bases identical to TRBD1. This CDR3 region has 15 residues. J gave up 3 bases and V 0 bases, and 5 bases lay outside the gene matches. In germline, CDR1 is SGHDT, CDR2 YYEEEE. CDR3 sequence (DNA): TGTGCCAGCAGCTTGGGGGCAGGGGGAGACACTGAAGCTTTCTTT. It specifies CASSLGAGGDTEAFF.

The CDR3 DNA is TGTGCCAGCAGCGTAGATGGGACTGGAGAGAGGACCCAGTACTTC. Its translation is CASSVDGTGERTQYF. The V and J genes are TRBV9 and TRBJ2-5; D perhaps matches TRBD2 (6 bases). The CDR3 extends over 15 amino acids. The germline gives CDR1 SGDLS, CDR2 YYNGEE. V dropped 0 bases and J dropped 7 bases, with 16 bases sitting between them.

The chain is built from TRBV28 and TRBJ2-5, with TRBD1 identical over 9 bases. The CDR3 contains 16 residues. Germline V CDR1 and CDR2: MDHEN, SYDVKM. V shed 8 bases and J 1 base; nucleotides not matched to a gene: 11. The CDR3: CASQTLRDRVQETQYF. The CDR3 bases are TGTGCCAGCCAGACCCTCCGGGACAGGGTCCAAGAGACCCAGTACTTC.

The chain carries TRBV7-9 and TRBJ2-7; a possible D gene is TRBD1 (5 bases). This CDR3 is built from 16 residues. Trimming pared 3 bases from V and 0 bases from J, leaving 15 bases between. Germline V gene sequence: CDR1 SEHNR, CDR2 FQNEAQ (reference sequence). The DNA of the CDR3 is TGTGCCAGCAGCTTGAGCCCCGACAGCTTCTCCTACGAGCAGTACTTC. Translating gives CASSLSPDSFSYEQYF.

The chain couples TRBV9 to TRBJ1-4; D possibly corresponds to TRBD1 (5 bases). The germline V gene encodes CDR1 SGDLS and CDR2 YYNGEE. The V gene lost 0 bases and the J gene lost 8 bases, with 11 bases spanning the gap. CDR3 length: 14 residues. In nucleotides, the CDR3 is TGTGCCAGCAGCGTAGAAGGGGTACGGGAAAAACTGTTTTTT. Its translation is CASSVEGVREKLFF.

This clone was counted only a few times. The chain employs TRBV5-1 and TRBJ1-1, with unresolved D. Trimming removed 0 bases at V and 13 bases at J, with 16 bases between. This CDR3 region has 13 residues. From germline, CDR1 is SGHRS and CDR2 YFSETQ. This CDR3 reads CASSLGGSRSGFF. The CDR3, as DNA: TGCGCCAGCAGCTTGGGCGGCTCCCGGTCGGGTTTCTTT.

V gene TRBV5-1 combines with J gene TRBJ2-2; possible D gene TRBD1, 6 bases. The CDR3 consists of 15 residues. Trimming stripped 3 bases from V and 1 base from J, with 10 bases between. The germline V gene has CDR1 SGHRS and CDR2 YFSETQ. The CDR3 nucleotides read TGCGCCAGCAGCTCCGCAGGGGTGAACACCGGGGAGCTGTTTTTT. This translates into CASSSAGVNTGELFF.

The DNA of the CDR3 is TGTGCCAGCAGCCGAGGGCAGGGAACGAACTATGGCTACACCTTC. The encoded protein is CASSRGQGTNYGYTF. The V and J genes are TRBV2 and TRBJ1-2; TRBD1 is a possible D gene (5 bases). CDR1 SNHLY and CDR2 FYNNEI come from the germline V gene. Deletions cut 6 bases from V and 2 bases from J, with 16 bases between. This CDR3 has 15 residues. Filled out from reference TRBV2 and TRBJ1-2, the complete variable domain reads EPEVTQTPSHQVTQMGQEVILRCVPISNHLYFYWYRQILGQKVEFLVSFYNNEISEKSEIFDDQFSVERPDGSNFTLKIRSTKLEDSAMYFCASSRGQGTNYGYTFGSGTRLTVV.

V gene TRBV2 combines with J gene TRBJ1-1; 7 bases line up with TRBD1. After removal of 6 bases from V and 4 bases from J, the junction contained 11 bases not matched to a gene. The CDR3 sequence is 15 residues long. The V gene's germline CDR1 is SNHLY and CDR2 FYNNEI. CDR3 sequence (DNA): TGTGCCAGCAGGTGGGGGGGACAGACAGCCACTGAAGCTTTCTTT. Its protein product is CASRWGGQTATEAFF.

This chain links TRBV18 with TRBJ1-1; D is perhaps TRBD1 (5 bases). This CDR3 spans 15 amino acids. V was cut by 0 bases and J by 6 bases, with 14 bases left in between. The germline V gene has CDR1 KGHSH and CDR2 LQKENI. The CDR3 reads CASSPPGGERAEAFF. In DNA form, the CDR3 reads TGTGCCAGCTCACCACCGGGAGGGGAGAGGGCTGAAGCTTTCTTT.

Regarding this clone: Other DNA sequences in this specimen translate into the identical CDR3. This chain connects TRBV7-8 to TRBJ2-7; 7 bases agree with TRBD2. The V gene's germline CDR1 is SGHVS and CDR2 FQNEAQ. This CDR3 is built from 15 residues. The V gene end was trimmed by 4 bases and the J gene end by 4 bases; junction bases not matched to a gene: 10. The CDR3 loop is CASSWGLGGKYEQYF. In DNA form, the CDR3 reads TGTGCCAGCAGCTGGGGTCTGGGGGGGAAATACGAGCAGTACTTC.

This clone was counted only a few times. Here the CDR3 DNA reads TGTGCCATCAGTGCGGAGGGAACTGAAGCTTTCTTT. It is translated as CAISAEGTEAFF. This chain connects TRBV10-3 to TRBJ1-1, with D hard to call. V lost 4 bases, J lost 5 bases, and 8 bases lay in between. Germline V gene sequence: CDR1 ENHRY, CDR2 SYGVKD. The CDR3 is 12 residues long.

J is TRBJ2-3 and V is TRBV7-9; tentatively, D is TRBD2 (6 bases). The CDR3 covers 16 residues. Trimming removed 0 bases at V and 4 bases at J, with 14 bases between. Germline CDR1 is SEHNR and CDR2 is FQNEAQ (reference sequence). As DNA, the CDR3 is TGTGCCAGCAGCTTAGCGGGACTTGCTGTACCAGATACGCAGTATTTT. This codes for CASSLAGLAVPDTQYF.

The CDR3 DNA follows: TGTGCCAGCAGCCAGACTAGTGGGGGGGCGTACCAAGAGACCCAGTACTTC. It encodes CASSQTSGGAYQETQYF. This rearrangement joins TRBV9 to TRBJ2-5, with a weak D call TRBD2 (7 bases). Germline V lookup: CDR1 SGDLS, CDR2 YYNGEE. The CDR3 length is 17 residues. The ends were cut back, 4 bases at V and 0 bases at J, with 19 bases in the middle.

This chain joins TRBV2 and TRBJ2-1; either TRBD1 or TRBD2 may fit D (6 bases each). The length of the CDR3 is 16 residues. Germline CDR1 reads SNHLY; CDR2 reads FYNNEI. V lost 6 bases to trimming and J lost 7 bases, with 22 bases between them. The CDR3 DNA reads TGTGCCAGCAGCAGAGGGGCGGGACAAGGGAGGAATGAGCAGTTCTTC. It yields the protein CASSRGAGQGRNEQFF.

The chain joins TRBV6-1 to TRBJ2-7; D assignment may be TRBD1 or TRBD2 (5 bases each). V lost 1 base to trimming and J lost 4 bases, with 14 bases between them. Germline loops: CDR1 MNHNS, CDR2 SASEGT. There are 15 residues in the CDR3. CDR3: CASSEGGASTYEQYF. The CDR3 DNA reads TGTGCCAGCAGTGAAGGAGGGGCGTCTACATACGAGCAGTACTTC.

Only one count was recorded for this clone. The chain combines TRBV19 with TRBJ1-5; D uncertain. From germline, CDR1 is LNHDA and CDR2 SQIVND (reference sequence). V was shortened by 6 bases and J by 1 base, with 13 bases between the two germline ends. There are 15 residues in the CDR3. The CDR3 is CASSPDGGSNQPQHF. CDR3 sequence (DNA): TGTGCCAGTAGCCCCGATGGAGGGAGCAATCAGCCCCAGCATTTT.

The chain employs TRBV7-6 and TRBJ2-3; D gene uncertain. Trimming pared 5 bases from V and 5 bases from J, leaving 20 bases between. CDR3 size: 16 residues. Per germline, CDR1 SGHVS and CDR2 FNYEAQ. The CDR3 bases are TGTGCCAGCAGCCGTCAACCCGGGCCCTTAGGAGATACGCAGTATTTT. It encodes CASSRQPGPLGDTQYF.

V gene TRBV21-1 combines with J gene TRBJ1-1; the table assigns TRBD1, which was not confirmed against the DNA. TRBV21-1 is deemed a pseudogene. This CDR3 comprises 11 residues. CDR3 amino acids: CARGRGTQAFF. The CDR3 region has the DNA TGTGCCAGGGGCAGGGGGACCCAAGCTTTCTTT.

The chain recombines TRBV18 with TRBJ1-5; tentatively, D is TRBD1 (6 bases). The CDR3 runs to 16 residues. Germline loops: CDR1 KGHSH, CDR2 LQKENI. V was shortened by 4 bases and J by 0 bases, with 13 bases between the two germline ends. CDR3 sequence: CASSRDSGDSNQPQHF. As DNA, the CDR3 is TGTGCCAGCTCACGAGACTCAGGGGATAGCAATCAGCCCCAGCATTTT.

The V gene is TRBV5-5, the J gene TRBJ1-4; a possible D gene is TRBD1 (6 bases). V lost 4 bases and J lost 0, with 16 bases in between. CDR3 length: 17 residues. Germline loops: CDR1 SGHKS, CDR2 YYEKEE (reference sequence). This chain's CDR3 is CASSPGGRSATNEKLFF. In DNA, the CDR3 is TGTGCCAGCAGCCCCGGGGGCCGTAGTGCAACTAATGAAAAACTGTTTTTT.

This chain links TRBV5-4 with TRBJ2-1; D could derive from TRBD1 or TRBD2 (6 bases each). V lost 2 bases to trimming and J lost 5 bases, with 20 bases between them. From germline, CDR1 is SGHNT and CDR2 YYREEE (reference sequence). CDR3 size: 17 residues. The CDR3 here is CASSFPTSGGRHNEQFF. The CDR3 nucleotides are TGTGCCAGCAGCTTTCCCACTAGTGGGGGGCGGCACAATGAGCAGTTCTTC.